These 18 T cell receptor beta chains share one sample of origin, sequenced in a study of shared clonotypes between healthy human individuals. The assay was immunoSEQ multiplex PCR, and TCRdb's table has in-frame clones only and misses some. The sample yields roughly 2 million clones, 90% to 96% seen once. Sequencing was carried out using naive CD4+ T cells sorted from blood. Specified subset: CD45RA+ positively selected. The receptors come from a man aged 18-30 years in good health.

For this clone: Other DNA sequences in this sample translate to the same CDR3. The CDR3 sequence is CASSVAGGNEQFF. The DNA of the CDR3 is TGTGCCAGCAGCGTAGCTGGGGGCAATGAGCAGTTCTTC. This rearrangement joins TRBV9 to TRBJ2-1; either TRBD1 or TRBD2 may supply D (5 bases each). Germline V gene sequence: CDR1 SGDLS, CDR2 YYNGEE. The CDR3 runs 13 residues. V was trimmed by 0 bases and J by 6 bases, leaving 7 bases between them.

The CDR3 DNA is TGTGCCAGCAGCCCACCGGGACTAGCGGGAGTTGGTGAGCAGTTCTTC. Its protein product is CASSPPGLAGVGEQFF. J is TRBJ2-1 and V is TRBV7-9; TRBD2 matches at 14 bases. CDR1 is SEHNR, CDR2 FQNEAQ, per germline (reference sequence). The V segment lost 5 bases and the J segment 9 bases; nucleotides outside the gene matches: 9. This CDR3 spans 16 amino acids.

The V call is TRBV7-9, the J call TRBJ2-7; TRBD1 agrees at 7 bases. CDR3 size: 15 residues. The trim removed 2 bases at V and 1 base at J, leaving 5 bases unmatched. Germline loops: CDR1 SEHNR, CDR2 FQNEAQ (reference sequence). The CDR3 spells CASSLSRQGSYEQYF. As DNA, the CDR3 is TGTGCCAGCAGCTTATCTCGACAGGGATCCTACGAGCAGTACTTC.

V usage is TRBV6-5 and J usage is TRBJ1-1; D unresolved. The V end lost 6 bases, the J end lost 3 bases, and 14 bases lay between the germline ends. This CDR3 spans 14 amino acids. Germline lookup yields CDR1 MNHEY and CDR2 SVGAGI. CDR3 amino acids: CASSRGQSYTEAFF. CDR3 coding DNA: TGTGCCAGCAGCCGCGGGCAGAGCTACACTGAAGCTTTCTTT.

The chain joins TRBV6-5 to TRBJ2-1; 9 bases fit TRBD2. Germline assignment: CDR1 MNHEY and CDR2 SVGAGI. The CDR3 length is 14 residues. V was clipped by 5 bases and J by 9 bases; unmatched bases: 8. In nucleotides, the CDR3 is TGTGCCAGCAGTCGCGGGAGGGCCGGAAGTGAGCAGTTCTTC. Translation gives CASSRGRAGSEQFF.

The chain couples TRBV9 to TRBJ2-2; D is possibly TRBD1 or TRBD2 (6 bases each). V lost 2 bases and J 0 bases, leaving 11 bases between the germline ends. Germline V CDR1 and CDR2: SGDLS, YYNGEE. This CDR3 has 16 amino acids. CDR3 in amino acids: CASSVGGLTNTGELFF. The DNA of the CDR3 is TGTGCCAGCAGCGTTGGGGGGCTTACGAACACCGGGGAGCTGTTTTTT.

The chain is built from TRBV10-3 and TRBJ2-7, with 7 bases identical to TRBD1. The CDR3 spans 14 residues. From germline, CDR1 is ENHRY and CDR2 SYGVKD. The junction had 5 bases not matched to a gene; V was cut back by 4 bases and J by 2 bases. The CDR3 is CAISGDSRTYEQYF. In DNA form, the CDR3 reads TGTGCCATCAGTGGGGACAGCCGAACCTACGAGCAGTACTTC.

The V gene is TRBV6-5, the J gene TRBJ2-2; 10 bases fit TRBD2. The germline gives CDR1 MNHEY, CDR2 SVGAGI. With 4 bases clipped from V and 4 bases from J, the junction kept 3 bases outside the gene matches. The CDR3 has 15 amino acids. The chain's CDR3 is CASSFRTSGTGELFF. Here the CDR3 DNA reads TGTGCCAGCAGTTTTAGGACTAGCGGCACCGGGGAGCTGTTTTTT.

This clone appeared a single time. The CDR3: CASSPRTTGSRLGQYF. In DNA form, the CDR3 reads TGTGCCAGCAGCCCAAGGACCACAGGTTCCCGGCTGGGCCAGTACTTC. The chain is built from TRBV5-6 and TRBJ2-5; maybe TRBD1 (5 bases). The CDR3 consists of 16 residues. Trimming left V 4 bases short and J 10 bases short, with 26 bases between. CDR1 SGHDT and CDR2 YYEEEE come from the germline V gene.

This clone was seen a single time. This chain connects TRBV4-3 to TRBJ2-3, with 8 bases aligning to TRBD2. The CDR3 is 16 amino acids. The germline V gene encodes CDR1 LGHNA and CDR2 YSLEER. V lost 1 base to trimming and J lost 4 bases; unmatched junction nucleotides: 7. The CDR3 coding sequence is TGCGCCAGCAGCCAAGGAAGCGGGAGTGGGGCAGATACGCAGTATTTT. Amino acid sequence: CASSQGSGSGADTQYF.

The V and J genes are TRBV25-1 and TRBJ2-6; D remains unclear. Germline V gene sequence: CDR1 MGHDK, CDR2 SYGVNS. Deletions cut 2 bases from V and 4 bases from J, with 6 bases between. CDR3 size: 14 residues. The CDR3 here is CASSELGGANVLTF. DNA of the CDR3: TGTGCCAGCAGTGAACTGGGAGGGGCCAACGTCCTGACTTTC.

V gene TRBV6-5 combines with J gene TRBJ1-2; no clear D gene. The CDR3 is 13 amino acids. Trimming removed 6 bases at V and 7 bases at J, with 15 bases between. Per the germline V gene, CDR1 is MNHEY and CDR2 is SVGAGI. The CDR3 sequence is CASREHGLIGYTF. The CDR3 DNA sequence: TGTGCCAGCAGGGAACACGGGTTGATTGGCTACACCTTC.

V and J are TRBV6-5 and TRBJ1-1; D uncertain. V was clipped by 2 bases and J by 4 bases, with 17 bases between them. This CDR3 spans 16 amino acids. The germline gives CDR1 MNHEY, CDR2 SVGAGI. The CDR3: CASSYTRRGRGTEAFF. The CDR3 DNA follows: TGTGCCAGCAGTTACACCCGCCGGGGTCGGGGCACTGAAGCTTTCTTT.

Points on this clone: The sample has other DNA sequences that encode this CDR3 too. The chain combines TRBV5-1 with TRBJ2-3, with 7 bases matching TRBD2. The germline gives CDR1 SGHRS, CDR2 YFSETQ. V gave up 0 bases and J gave up 5 bases; unmatched junction bases: 6. The CDR3 covers 15 residues. The CDR3 DNA reads as TGCGCCAGCAGCTTGGTGTCGGGGGGAGGAGATACGCAGTATTTT. As protein: CASSLVSGGGDTQYF.

The chain carries TRBV6-6 and TRBJ1-4; D remains ambiguous. This CDR3 region has 15 residues. Germline lookup yields CDR1 MNHNY and CDR2 SVGAGI (reference sequence). V was pared by 0 bases and J by 0 bases, with 5 bases between. CDR3 protein: CASSYSGATNEKLFF. In DNA form, the CDR3 reads TGTGCCAGCAGTTACTCCGGTGCAACTAATGAAAAACTGTTTTTT.

The chain joins TRBV6-1 to TRBJ1-2; D remains ambiguous. Trimming stripped 3 bases from V and 0 bases from J, with 8 bases between. The CDR3 has 14 amino acids. Germline values: CDR1 MNHNS, CDR2 SASEGT. In DNA, the CDR3 is TGTGCCAGCAGTGACGGACGGGCTAACTATGGCTACACCTTC. Translating gives CASSDGRANYGYTF.

To note about this clone: In the same sample, other DNA sequences code for this CDR3. The V gene is TRBV28, the J gene TRBJ1-2; D is possibly TRBD1 (6 bases). V was shortened by 9 bases and J by 2 bases, with 10 bases between the two germline ends. Germline V CDR1 and CDR2: MDHEN, SYDVKM. CDR3 length equals 12 residues. CDR3 in DNA: TGTGCCAGTTCACAGGGAAACTATGGCTACACCTTC. Its protein product is CASSQGNYGYTF.

The chain links TRBV5-1 to TRBJ1-6, with 7 bases matching TRBD1. V gave up 3 bases and J gave up 7 bases; unmatched junction bases: 4. The germline V gene encodes CDR1 SGHRS and CDR2 YFSETQ. This CDR3 is built from 14 residues. Written as DNA, the CDR3 is TGCGCCAGCAGCTGGGACAGATTGAATTCACCCCTCCACTTT. This gives the protein CASSWDRLNSPLHF.